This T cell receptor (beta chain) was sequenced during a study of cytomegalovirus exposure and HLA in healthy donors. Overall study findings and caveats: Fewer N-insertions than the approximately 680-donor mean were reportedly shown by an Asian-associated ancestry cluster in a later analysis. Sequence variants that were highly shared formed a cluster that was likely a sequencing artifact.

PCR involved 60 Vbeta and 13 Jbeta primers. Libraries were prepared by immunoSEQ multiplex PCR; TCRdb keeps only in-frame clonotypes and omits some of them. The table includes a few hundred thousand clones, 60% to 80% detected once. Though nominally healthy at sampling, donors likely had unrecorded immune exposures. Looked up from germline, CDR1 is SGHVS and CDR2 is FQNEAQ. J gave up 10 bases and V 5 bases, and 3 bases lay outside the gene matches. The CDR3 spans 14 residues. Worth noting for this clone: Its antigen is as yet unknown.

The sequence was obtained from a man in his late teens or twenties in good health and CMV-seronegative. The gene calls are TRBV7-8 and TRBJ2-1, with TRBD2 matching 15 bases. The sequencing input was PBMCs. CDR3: CASSTGTSGREQFF. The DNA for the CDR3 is TGTGCCAGCAGCACCGGGACTAGCGGGAGGGAGCAGTTCTTC.